This T cell receptor (beta chain) was recovered during a study of long-term antiretroviral therapy in people with HIV. At the level of the study: Earliest sampling preceded the 2015 immediate-ART recommendation by about a decade.

The length of the CDR3 is 14 residues. The germline CDR1 and CDR2 sequences are MNHNY and SVGAGI (reference sequence). The V end was cut by 4 bases, the J end by 4 bases, with 13 bases between. Points from the study as a whole: Post-ART samples showed increased diversity that remained below transplant donor control levels.

A note on this clone: The antigen is undetermined.

The assay used was immunoSEQ (version v3.0), run at survey level. TCRdb keeps only in-frame clones here, not all; method: immunoSEQ multiplex PCR. Here the sample spans around 31,000 clones, around 85% being singletons. The sequencing used unsorted PBMCs, collected 0.8 years before starting antiretroviral therapy. The rearrangement joins TRBV6-6 to TRBJ2-5, with TRBD2 as a possible D gene (6 bases). This clonotype was obtained from a man between 18 and 29 years old with HIV. The CDR3 DNA is TGTGCCAGCAGTTCTACGGGAGCTGCAGAGACCCAGTACTTC. Residues: CASSSTGAAETQYF.